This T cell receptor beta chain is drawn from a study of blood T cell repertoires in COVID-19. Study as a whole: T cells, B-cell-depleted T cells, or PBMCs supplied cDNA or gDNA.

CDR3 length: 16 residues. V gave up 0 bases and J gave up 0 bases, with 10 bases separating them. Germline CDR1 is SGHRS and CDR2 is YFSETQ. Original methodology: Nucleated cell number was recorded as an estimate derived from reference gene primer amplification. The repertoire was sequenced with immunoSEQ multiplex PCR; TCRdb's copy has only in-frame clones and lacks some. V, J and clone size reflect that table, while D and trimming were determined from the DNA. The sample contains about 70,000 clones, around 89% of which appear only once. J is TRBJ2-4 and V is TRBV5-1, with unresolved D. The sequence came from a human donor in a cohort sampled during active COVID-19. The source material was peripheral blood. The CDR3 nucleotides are TGCGCCAGCAGCTTGGCCGCGTCGATAGCCAAAAACATTCAGTACTTC. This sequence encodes CASSLAASIAKNIQYF.